These 22 T cell receptor beta chains originate from one sample sequenced in a study of Ad26.COV2.S vaccination and SARS-CoV-2 variants. Produced via immunoSEQ multiplex PCR; TCRdb's table is partial and in-frame only. The table records 85,000 to 120,000 clones, roughly 80% of them present only once. The source was peripheral blood, collected after recovery from COVID-19. The receptors here all came from a human donor who had recovered from COVID-19.

This clone was recorded once. DNA of the CDR3: TGTGCCAGCAGTTTCTTCGGGGGAACTAATGAAAAACTGTTTTTT. As protein: CASSFFGGTNEKLFF. The chain is built from TRBV27 and TRBJ1-4; D possibly corresponds to TRBD1 (5 bases). CDR3 length equals 15 residues. Germline V gene lookup returns CDR1 MNHEY and CDR2 SMNVEV (reference sequence). V lost 3 bases and J 1 base, leaving 9 bases between the germline ends. Complete variable domain (other parts from reference TRBV27 and TRBJ1-4): EAQVTQNPRYLITVTGKKLTVTCSQNMNHEYMSWYRQDPGLGLRQIYYSMNVEVTDKGDVPEGYKVSRKEKRNFPLILESPSPNQTSLYFCASSFFGGTNEKLFFGSGTQLSVL.

This chain joins TRBV14 and TRBJ2-5, with D possibly being TRBD1 (6 bases). The length of the CDR3 is 13 residues. In germline, CDR1 is SGHDN, CDR2 FVKESK. Trimming shortened V by 4 bases and J by 5 bases, and 11 bases separated the two germline ends. The CDR3, as DNA: TGTGCCAGCAGCCGGTTCCAGGGGGAGACCCAGTACTTC. Amino acid sequence: CASSRFQGETQYF.

This sequence joins TRBV9 and TRBJ2-3; no clear D gene. The germline V gene has CDR1 SGDLS and CDR2 YYNGEE. CDR3 length equals 11 residues. V lost 3 bases and J lost 2, with 1 base in between. The CDR3 region has the DNA TGTGCCAGCAGCGCCACAGATACGCAGTATTTT. Its protein is CASSATDTQYF. Variable domain in full (rest from reference TRBV9 and TRBJ2-3): DSGVTQTPKHLITATGQRVTLRCSPRSGDLSVYWYQQSLDQGLQFLIQYYNGEERAKGNILERFSAQQFPDLHSELNLSSLELGDSALYFCASSATDTQYFGPGTRLTVL.

The V call is TRBV6-2 or TRBV6-3, the J call TRBJ2-5; 10 bases fit TRBD2. Germline V gene lookup returns CDR1 MNHEY and CDR2 SVGEGT. Trimming at V came to 4 bases and at J to 4 bases, leaving 12 bases not matched to a gene. CDR3 size: 17 residues. The DNA for the CDR3 is TGTGCCAGCAGTTTGGCTAGCGGGGGCCCTTCGGGAGAGACCCAGTACTTC. This encodes CASSLASGGPSGETQYF.

This clone was counted a single time. Written as DNA, the CDR3 is TGTGCCAGCAGTGAAGGGACGATTCAAGAGACCCAGTACTTC. It specifies CASSEGTIQETQYF. V is TRBV2 and J is TRBJ2-5; D uncertain. V dropped 1 base and J dropped 2 bases, with 8 bases sitting between them. The CDR3 has 14 residues. Germline CDR1 is SNHLY and CDR2 is FYNNEI.

This clone was recorded once. The gene calls are TRBV28 and TRBJ2-7; the D gene is possibly TRBD1 (6 bases). V was cut by 7 bases and J by 0 bases, with 16 bases left in between. CDR1 MDHEN and CDR2 SYDVKM come from the germline V gene. CDR3 length: 15 residues. The CDR3 nucleotides read TGTGCCAGCACCGGCCCACAGGGTCCCTCCTACGAGCAGTACTTC. Translation: CASTGPQGPSYEQYF.

This clone occurred once. The rearrangement links TRBV3-1 (or the pseudogene TRBV3-2) to TRBJ1-4; 7 positions match TRBD1. V dropped 2 bases and J dropped 0; count of bases not matched to a gene: 6. Germline loops: CDR1 LGHDT, CDR2 YNNKEL (reference sequence). CDR3 size: 17 residues. CDR3 sequence (DNA): TGTGCCAGCAGCCAACCAGACAGGGTGGCAACTAATGAAAAACTGTTTTTT. Amino acids: CASSQPDRVATNEKLFF.

V gene TRBV6-2 or TRBV6-3 combines with J gene TRBJ1-5, with TRBD1 as a possible D gene (6 bases). CDR1 and CDR2 (germline): MNHEY, SVGEGT. V was cut by 5 bases and J by 7 bases, with 15 bases left in between. The CDR3 totals 14 residues. The CDR3 here is CASSQQGEIQPQHF. DNA of the CDR3: TGTGCCAGCAGTCAACAGGGTGAAATACAGCCCCAGCATTTT.

The CDR3 protein is CASSPKGGGLSYEQYF. CDR3 sequence (DNA): TGTGCCAGCAGTCCGAAAGGAGGGGGCCTAAGCTACGAGCAGTACTTC. The genes are TRBV27 and TRBJ2-7; TRBD1 is a possible D gene (7 bases). The CDR3 totals 16 residues. V lost 5 bases, J lost 3 bases, and 20 bases lay in between. Per the germline V gene, CDR1 is MNHEY and CDR2 is SMNVEV (reference sequence).

V is TRBV5-4 and J is TRBJ1-2; 8 nucleotides line up with TRBD1. The J segment lost 5 bases and the V segment lost 4 bases, leaving 7 bases of the junction unmatched. This CDR3 comprises 14 residues. Germline CDR1 is SGHNT and CDR2 is YYREEE (reference sequence). In nucleotides, the CDR3 is TGTGCCAGCAGCCCAGGGGGCGCGGTTTATGGCTACACCTTC. Translated: CASSPGGAVYGYTF.

V usage is TRBV11-2 and J usage is TRBJ2-3, with D maybe TRBD2 (5 bases). Trimming stripped 2 bases from V and 5 bases from J, with 8 bases between. There are 13 residues in the CDR3. Per the germline V gene, CDR1 is SGHAT and CDR2 is FQNNGV. The CDR3 DNA sequence: TGTGCCAGCAGCTTAACGGGGATAGATACGCAGTATTTT. Protein product: CASSLTGIDTQYF.

The genes are TRBV5-6 and TRBJ2-1; the D gene is possibly TRBD1 (6 bases). The V end was cut by 3 bases, the J end by 6 bases, with 13 bases between. This CDR3 region has 14 residues. Germline values: CDR1 SGHDT, CDR2 YYEEEE. The CDR3 DNA is TGTGCCAGCAGCTCCTTACAGGGTGGCAATGAGCAGTTCTTC. Encoded protein: CASSSLQGGNEQFF.

The chain links TRBV6-5 to TRBJ2-5, with a tentative D call TRBD2 (6 bases). V was cut by 1 base and J by 5 bases, with 8 bases left in between. The CDR3 spans 13 residues. Germline loops: CDR1 MNHEY, CDR2 SVGAGI. CDR3 bases: TGTGCCAGCAGTTACTTGGCGGGGGAGACCCAGTACTTC. Translation gives CASSYLAGETQYF.

The gene calls are TRBV29-1 and TRBJ1-2, with 10 bases aligning to TRBD1. V dropped 3 bases and J dropped 5; count of bases not matched to a gene: 6. The germline CDR1 and CDR2 sequences are SQVTM and ANQGSEA. CDR3 length: 14 amino acids. The DNA of the CDR3 is TGCAGCGTTGAGGGACAGGGGACCTCATATGGCTACACCTTC. Its protein is CSVEGQGTSYGYTF.

The CDR3 nucleotides are TGTGCCACCGATGAGGGGAATGAAAAACTGTTTTTT. Its protein product is CATDEGNEKLFF. The chain employs TRBV7-9 and TRBJ1-4, with a tentative D call TRBD1 (5 bases). CDR1 is SEHNR and CDR2 is FQNEAQ in the germline V gene (reference sequence). V dropped 10 bases and J dropped 5 bases, with 11 bases sitting between them. This CDR3 region has 12 residues.

The chain has TRBV2 and TRBJ2-1, with 9 positions matching TRBD2. Per the germline V gene, CDR1 is SNHLY and CDR2 is FYNNEI. The CDR3 has 14 residues. V shed 4 bases and J 6 bases; nucleotides not matched to a gene: 4. As DNA, the CDR3 is TGTGCCAGCAGTGGCGGCGGGGGGGCCAATGAGCAGTTCTTC. Its protein product is CASSGGGGANEQFF.

This clone showed up just once. Written as DNA, the CDR3 is TGCGCCAGCAGCTTTTACCGGGACAGGGATCTCTACGAGCAGTACTTC. It yields the protein CASSFYRDRDLYEQYF. The chain links TRBV5-1 to TRBJ2-7, with TRBD1 matching over 9 bases. CDR1 is SGHRS and CDR2 is YFSETQ in the germline V gene. The CDR3 spans 16 residues. V gave up 2 bases and J gave up 3 bases; unmatched junction bases: 9.

This clone was seen a handful of times. CDR3 bases: TGTGCCAGCAAGGCACACCCCATGGCTGAAGCTTTCTTT. Translated, it gives CASKAHPMAEAFF. The genes are TRBV7-9 and TRBJ1-1, with D hard to call. The V end lost 7 bases, the J end lost 6 bases, and 15 bases lay between the germline ends. Germline CDR1 reads SEHNR; CDR2 reads FQNEAQ (reference sequence). This CDR3 has 13 residues.

V and J are TRBV4-3 and TRBJ1-1, with unresolved D. Germline assignment: CDR1 LGHNA and CDR2 YSLEER. The CDR3 extends over 16 amino acids. Deletions cut 0 bases from V and 11 bases from J, with 22 bases between. Here the CDR3 DNA reads TGCGCCAGCAGCCAAGATCTGGGCAGGCTGGGTCCTATTGCTTTCTTT. Translated, it gives CASSQDLGRLGPIAFF.

The chain combines TRBV12-3 or TRBV12-4 with TRBJ1-5; D remains unclear. V was pared by 3 bases and J by 4 bases, with 7 bases between. This CDR3 has 13 residues. DNA of the CDR3: TGTGCCAGCAGTTTCTCAAGGAATCAGCCCCAGCATTTT. This encodes CASSFSRNQPQHF.

This chain links TRBV11-2 with TRBJ2-7, with a tentative D call TRBD2 (5 bases). The V and J ends lost 1 base and 5 bases respectively, with 9 bases between them. Germline V lookup: CDR1 SGHAT, CDR2 FQNNGV. The length of the CDR3 is 13 residues. Here the CDR3 reads CASSLGLAHEQYF. CDR3 DNA sequence: TGTGCCAGCAGCTTAGGTCTAGCCCACGAGCAGTACTTC.

V is TRBV11-1 and J is TRBJ2-1; 9 bases map to TRBD1. The CDR3 has 16 amino acids. Germline values: CDR1 SGHAT, CDR2 FQDESV (reference sequence). With V trimmed by 4 bases and J by 4 bases, 8 bases remained unmatched. The DNA for the CDR3 is TGTGCCAGCAGCTCCTCGGACAGGGGAAGGTACAATGAGCAGTTCTTC. Translation: CASSSSDRGRYNEQFF.